This entry describes one T cell receptor beta chain. Deletions cut 2 bases from V and 3 bases from J, with 11 bases between. The germline V gene encodes CDR1 MDHEN and CDR2 SYDVKM. CDR3 size: 14 residues. The entry originates in a study of control samples from healthy donors and cancer patients. Sequenced by immunoSEQ multiplex PCR; TCRdb stores in-frame clones only, minus some. The sample holds more than 75,000 clones, around 90% seen once. Input material: PBMCs. The gene calls are TRBV28 and TRBJ2-7, with D tentatively TRBD1 (5 bases). This receptor was obtained from a woman aged 55-69 years with head and neck cancer. CDR3 region: CASSLVGQVYEQYF. CDR3 bases: TGTGCCAGCAGTTTAGTGGGGCAAGTCTACGAGCAGTACTTC. Based on the CDR3 plus reference TRBV28 and TRBJ2-7, the full variable domain is DVKVTQSSRYLVKRTGEKVFLECVQDMDHENMFWYRQDPGLGLRLIYFSYDVKMKEKGDIPEGYSVSREKKERFSLILESASTNQTSMYLCASSLVGQVYEQYFGPGTRLTVT.